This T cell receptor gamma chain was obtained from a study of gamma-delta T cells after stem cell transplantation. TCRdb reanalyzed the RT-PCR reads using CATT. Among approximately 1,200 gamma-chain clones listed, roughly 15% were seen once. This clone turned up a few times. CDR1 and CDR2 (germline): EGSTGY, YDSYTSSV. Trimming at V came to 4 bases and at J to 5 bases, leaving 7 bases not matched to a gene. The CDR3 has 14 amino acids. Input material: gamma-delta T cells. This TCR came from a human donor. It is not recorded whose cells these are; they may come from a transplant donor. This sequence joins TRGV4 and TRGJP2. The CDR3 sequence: CATWEVRSDWIKTF. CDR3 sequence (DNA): TGTGCCACCTGGGAAGTGAGAAGTGATTGGATCAAGACGTTT.